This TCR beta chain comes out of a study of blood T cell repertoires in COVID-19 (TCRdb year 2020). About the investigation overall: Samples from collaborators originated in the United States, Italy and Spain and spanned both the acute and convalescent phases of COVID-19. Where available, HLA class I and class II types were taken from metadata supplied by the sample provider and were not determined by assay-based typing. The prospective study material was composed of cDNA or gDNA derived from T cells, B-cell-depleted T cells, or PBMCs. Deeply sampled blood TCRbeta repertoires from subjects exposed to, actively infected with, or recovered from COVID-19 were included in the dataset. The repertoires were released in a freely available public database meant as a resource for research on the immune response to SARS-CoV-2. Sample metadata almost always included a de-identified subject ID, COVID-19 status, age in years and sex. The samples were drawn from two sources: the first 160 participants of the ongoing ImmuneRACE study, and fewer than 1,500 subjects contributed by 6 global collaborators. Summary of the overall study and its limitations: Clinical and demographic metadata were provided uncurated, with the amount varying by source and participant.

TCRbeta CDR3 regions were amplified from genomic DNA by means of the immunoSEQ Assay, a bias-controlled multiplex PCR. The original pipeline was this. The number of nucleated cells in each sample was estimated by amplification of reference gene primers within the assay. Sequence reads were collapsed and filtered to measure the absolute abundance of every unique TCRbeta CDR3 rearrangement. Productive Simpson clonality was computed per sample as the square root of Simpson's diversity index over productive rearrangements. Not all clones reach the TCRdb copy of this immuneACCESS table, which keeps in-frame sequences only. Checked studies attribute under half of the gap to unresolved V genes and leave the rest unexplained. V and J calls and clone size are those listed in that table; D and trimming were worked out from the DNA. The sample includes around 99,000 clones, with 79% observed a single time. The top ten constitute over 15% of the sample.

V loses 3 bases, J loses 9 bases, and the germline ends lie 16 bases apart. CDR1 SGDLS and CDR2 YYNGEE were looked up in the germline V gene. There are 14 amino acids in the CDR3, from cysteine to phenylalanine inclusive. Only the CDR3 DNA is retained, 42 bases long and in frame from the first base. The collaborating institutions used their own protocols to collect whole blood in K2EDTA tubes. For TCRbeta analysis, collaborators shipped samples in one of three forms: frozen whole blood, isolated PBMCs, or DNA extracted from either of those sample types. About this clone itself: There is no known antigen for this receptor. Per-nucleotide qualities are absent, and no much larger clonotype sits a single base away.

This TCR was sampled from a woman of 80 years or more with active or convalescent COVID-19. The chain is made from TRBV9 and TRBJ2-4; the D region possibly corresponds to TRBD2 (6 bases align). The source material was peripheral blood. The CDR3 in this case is CASSEGHPGGIQYF. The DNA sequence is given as TGTGCCAGCAGCGAGGGCCACCCCGGGGGCATTCAGTACTTC.